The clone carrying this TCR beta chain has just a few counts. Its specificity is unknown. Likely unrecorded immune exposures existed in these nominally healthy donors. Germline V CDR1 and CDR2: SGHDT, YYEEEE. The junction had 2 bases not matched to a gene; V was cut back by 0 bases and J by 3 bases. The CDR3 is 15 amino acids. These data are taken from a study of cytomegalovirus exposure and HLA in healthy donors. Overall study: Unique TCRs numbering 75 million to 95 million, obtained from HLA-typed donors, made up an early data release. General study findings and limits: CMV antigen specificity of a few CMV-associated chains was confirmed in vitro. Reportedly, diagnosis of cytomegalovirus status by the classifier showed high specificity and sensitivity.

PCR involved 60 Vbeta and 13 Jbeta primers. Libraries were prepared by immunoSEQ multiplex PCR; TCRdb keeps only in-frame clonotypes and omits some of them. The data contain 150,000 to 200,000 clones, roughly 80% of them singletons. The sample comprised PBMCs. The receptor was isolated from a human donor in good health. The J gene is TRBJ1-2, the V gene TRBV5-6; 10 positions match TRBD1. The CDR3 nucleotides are TGTGCCAGCAGCTTGGTTGGGACAGGGGACTATGGCTACACCTTC. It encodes CASSLVGTGDYGYTF.